The 25 T cell receptor beta chains below come from one sample, sequenced in a study of shared T cell receptors in the human thymus. Using immunoSEQ multiplex PCR, the repertoire was profiled, and TCRdb retains in-frame clones only, with some absent. This sample yields about 710,000 clones, of which more than 70% are seen a single time; roughly 0.0087% belongs to the top ten. These data were also reused for a study on human thymus T cells.

The sample comprised thymocytes. These receptors came from a boy younger than two with a congenital heart defect.

This clone was detected only a few times. V is TRBV5-6 and J is TRBJ2-2; 10 bases agree with TRBD2. The CDR3 covers 17 residues. V shed 3 bases and J 4 bases; nucleotides not matched to a gene: 9. The germline gives CDR1 SGHDT, CDR2 YYEEEE. The CDR3 DNA sequence: TGTGCCAGCAGCTCCTATAGCGGGGGGAAACTCACCGGGGAGCTGTTTTTT. This codes for CASSSYSGGKLTGELFF. The full variable domain, in which reference TRBV5-6 and TRBJ2-2 provide the parts outside the CDR3, is DAGVTQSPTHLIKTRGQQVTLRCSPKSGHDTVSWYQQALGQGPQFIFQYYEEEERQRGNFPDRFSGHQFPNYSSELNVNALLLGDSALYLCASSSYSGGKLTGELFFGEGSRLTVL.

A single count supports this clone. The chain joins TRBV6-5 to TRBJ2-7; 7 bases line up with TRBD2. The V gene's germline CDR1 is MNHEY and CDR2 SVGAGI. This CDR3 spans 14 amino acids. Trimming took 6 bases from V and 4 from J; bases not matched to a gene: 9. The CDR3 is CASRPQGGGYEQYF. CDR3 coding DNA: TGTGCCAGCAGACCTCAGGGCGGGGGATACGAGCAGTACTTC.

The V and J genes are TRBV5-1 and TRBJ2-7; D perhaps matches TRBD1 (6 bases). Trimming took off 3 bases at V and 5 bases at J, with 12 bases between the two ends. The germline gives CDR1 SGHRS, CDR2 YFSETQ. The CDR3 contains 13 residues. CDR3 in DNA: TGCGCCAGCAGCTCACACAGGGCAGACGAGCAGTACTTC. Translated: CASSSHRADEQYF.

CDR3 nucleotide sequence: TGCAGCGTTGAAGTCGGGAGGGGGTTGCAAGAGACCCAGTACTTC. Its translation is CSVEVGRGLQETQYF. The chain links TRBV29-1 to TRBJ2-5, with 8 bases fitting TRBD2. This CDR3 comprises 15 residues. Germline V gives CDR1 SQVTM, CDR2 ANQGSEA. V was pared by 1 base and J by 2 bases, with 6 bases of the junction left unmatched.

The chain carries TRBV15 and TRBJ1-5; 9 positions agree with TRBD1. Germline V gene data show CDR1 as LNHNV and CDR2 as YYDKDF (reference sequence). CDR3 length: 15 amino acids. The junction had 2 bases not matched to a gene; V was cut back by 0 bases and J by 5 bases. The CDR3 here is CATSREQGADQPQHF. The CDR3, as DNA: TGTGCCACCAGCAGAGAACAGGGGGCCGATCAGCCCCAGCATTTT.

In this sample, this clone turned up once. The chain uses TRBV4-1 and TRBJ1-1; 7 bases agree with TRBD1. The CDR3 is 16 amino acids. Germline loops: CDR1 MGHRA, CDR2 YSYEKL. V shed 3 bases, J shed 5 bases, and the junction held 12 bases outside the gene matches. CDR3 sequence reads: CASSHPGTSGGTEAFF. The CDR3 DNA reads TGCGCCAGCAGCCACCCTGGCACATCAGGGGGAACTGAAGCTTTCTTT.

The chain joins TRBV27 to TRBJ1-1; D perhaps matches TRBD1 (6 bases). The CDR3 spans 17 residues. V lost 2 bases and J lost 0, with 16 bases in between. Germline V gene sequence: CDR1 MNHEY, CDR2 SMNVEV (reference sequence). As DNA, the CDR3 is TGTGCCAGCAGTTTAAAGGGAACAGGGTGGGTGAACACTGAAGCTTTCTTT. As protein: CASSLKGTGWVNTEAFF.

The J gene is TRBJ1-6, the V gene TRBV30; the match to TRBD1 covers 8 bases. V lost 5 bases to trimming and J lost 9 bases; unmatched junction nucleotides: 18. The CDR3 has 17 residues. Germline V gene sequence: CDR1 GTSNPN, CDR2 SVGIG (reference sequence). CDR3 nucleotide sequence: TGTGCCTGGTTGGAACAAGGTATGGACAGGGTTAGTTCACCCCTCCACTTT. Residues: CAWLEQGMDRVSSPLHF.

The V gene is TRBV7-8, the J gene TRBJ1-5, with a weak D call TRBD1 (6 bases). The CDR3 runs to 17 residues. The V and J ends lost 5 bases and 0 bases respectively, with 17 bases between them. Germline CDR1 and CDR2: SGHVS and FQNEAQ. CDR3 nucleotides: TGTGCCAGCAGCCTACATGGGGGCCCCTATAGCAATCAGCCCCAGCATTTT. Encoded protein: CASSLHGGPYSNQPQHF.

The chain recombines TRBV7-2 with TRBJ1-5; unclear D gene. The CDR3 consists of 16 residues. CDR1 and CDR2 from the germline V gene are SGHTA and FQGNSA. V lost 2 bases and J lost 0, with 11 bases in between. Here the CDR3 reads CASSLKGRGSNQPQHF. The CDR3 coding sequence is TGTGCCAGCAGCTTAAAGGGCCGGGGTAGCAATCAGCCCCAGCATTTT. The full variable domain, in which reference TRBV7-2 and TRBJ1-5 provide the parts outside the CDR3, is GAGVSQSPSNKVTEKGKDVELRCDPISGHTALYWYRQSLGQGLEFLIYFQGNSAPDKSGLPSDRFSAERTGGSVSTLTIQRTQQEDSAVYLCASSLKGRGSNQPQHFGDGTRLSIL.

The gene calls are TRBV5-1 and TRBJ2-7; D not resolved. Trimming cost V 4 bases and J 2 bases, with 13 bases left between them. The germline V gene encodes CDR1 SGHRS and CDR2 YFSETQ. The CDR3 length is 14 residues. As DNA, the CDR3 is TGCGCCAGCAGCCCATCCTACCGAGCCTACGAGCAGTACTTC. It translates to CASSPSYRAYEQYF.

The chain couples TRBV5-1 to TRBJ2-1; 7 bases are a match to TRBD2. Trimming cost V 1 base and J 7 bases; bases outside gene matches: 8. The CDR3 runs 15 residues. Germline V gene lookup returns CDR1 SGHRS and CDR2 YFSETQ. For the CDR3, the DNA is TGCGCCAGCAGCTTGTCTCATTCGCGGGGGAATGAGCAGTTCTTC. Residues: CASSLSHSRGNEQFF. Full variable domain (rest looked up from reference TRBV5-1 and TRBJ2-1): KAGVTQTPRYLIKTRGQQVTLSCSPISGHRSVSWYQQTPGQGLQFLFEYFSETQRNKGNFPGRFSGRQFSNSRSEMNVSTLELGDSALYLCASSLSHSRGNEQFFGPGTRLTVL.

This sequence joins TRBV21-1 and TRBJ2-7; the table names TRBD1, a call not compared with the DNA. TRBV21-1 is a pseudogene locus. The CDR3 totals 17 residues. Here the CDR3 reads CASSMKKGRGNYYEQYF. CDR3 nucleotide sequence: TGTGCCAGCAGCATGAAGAAAGGCAGGGGAAATTATTACGAGCAGTACTTC.

The V gene is TRBV4-1, the J gene TRBJ2-1, with 7 positions matching TRBD2. V gave up 1 base and J gave up 5 bases; unmatched junction bases: 5. This CDR3 spans 15 amino acids. Per germline, CDR1 MGHRA and CDR2 YSYEKL. Here the CDR3 DNA reads TGCGCCAGCAGCCAAGGGGGGAGGGGAGACAATGAGCAGTTCTTC. Translated, it gives CASSQGGRGDNEQFF.

This clone was observed once. CDR3 in amino acids: CASSHRQGSNEQFF. In nucleotides, the CDR3 is TGTGCCAGCAGCCACAGACAGGGGAGCAATGAGCAGTTCTTC. The chain carries TRBV27 and TRBJ2-1; TRBD1 aligns across 8 bases. Looked up from germline, CDR1 is MNHEY and CDR2 is SMNVEV (reference sequence). The length of the CDR3 is 14 residues. Trimming removed 6 bases from V and 6 bases from J; junction bases left unmatched: 7.

The V gene is TRBV7-9, the J gene TRBJ2-7, with TRBD1 matching 7 bases. Germline CDR1 SEHNR, CDR2 FQNEAQ (reference sequence). CDR3 length: 16 amino acids. After removal of 6 bases from V and 0 bases from J, the junction contained 11 bases not matched to a gene. The DNA of the CDR3 is TGTGCCAGCAGTTATCATCTCGGGACAGACTCCTACGAGCAGTACTTC. It codes for CASSYHLGTDSYEQYF.

This chain links TRBV5-4 with TRBJ1-1; the D gene is possibly TRBD1 (6 bases). The CDR3 runs 18 residues. V gave up 2 bases and J gave up 1 base, with 21 bases separating them. CDR1 SGHNT and CDR2 YYREEE come from the germline V gene (reference sequence). CDR3 sequence: CASSFVFVRGARNTEAFF. CDR3 nucleotides: TGTGCCAGCAGCTTTGTGTTTGTGCGGGGGGCGAGGAACACTGAAGCTTTCTTT.

This chain joins TRBV18 and TRBJ2-7; the D is unclear. Trimming shortened V by 2 bases and J by 6 bases, and 5 bases separated the two germline ends. The CDR3 spans 11 residues. Germline CDR1 is KGHSH and CDR2 is LQKENI. This chain's CDR3 is CASSPGREQYF. CDR3 DNA: TGTGCCAGCTCACCAGGGCGCGAGCAGTACTTC.

V and J are TRBV27 and TRBJ1-2; 11 bases are shared with TRBD1. Per germline, CDR1 MNHEY and CDR2 SMNVEV (reference sequence). With V trimmed by 6 bases and J by 6 bases, 0 bases remained unmatched. The CDR3 consists of 12 residues. The CDR3 nucleotides read TGTGCCAGCAGGGGACAGGGGGATGGCTACACCTTC. This sequence encodes CASRGQGDGYTF.

This clone has just one count. The rearrangement links TRBV7-8 to TRBJ2-1; TRBD2 aligns across 12 bases. The CDR3 extends over 14 amino acids. Losses at the gene ends were 4 bases for V and 5 bases for J; bases not matched to a gene: 0. The germline V gene encodes CDR1 SGHVS and CDR2 FQNEAQ. The CDR3 protein is CASSSSGRDNEQFF. The DNA for the CDR3 is TGTGCCAGCAGCTCTAGCGGGAGGGACAATGAGCAGTTCTTC.

This chain links TRBV6-1 with TRBJ2-7, with a weak D call TRBD1 (6 bases). Trimming took off 2 bases at V and 3 bases at J, with 14 bases between the two ends. The CDR3 length is 15 residues. CDR1 is MNHNS, CDR2 SASEGT, per germline. The CDR3 loop reads CASSETRGSCYEQYF. Written as DNA, the CDR3 is TGTGCCAGCAGTGAAACCAGGGGTAGCTGCTACGAGCAGTACTTC.

The J gene is TRBJ1-6, the V gene TRBV6-1; the match to TRBD1 covers 7 bases. Losses at the gene ends were 2 bases for V and 5 bases for J; bases not matched to a gene: 6. This CDR3 spans 16 amino acids. Germline assignment: CDR1 MNHNS and CDR2 SASEGT. CDR3 nucleotides: TGTGCCAGCAGTGAATGGCGAGGGGGCGATAATTCACCCCTCCACTTT. It specifies CASSEWRGGDNSPLHF.

The chain combines TRBV5-6 with TRBJ1-1; TRBD1 matches 7 bases. The CDR3 spans 15 residues. The trim removed 4 bases at V and 5 bases at J, leaving 11 bases unmatched. From germline, CDR1 is SGHDT and CDR2 YYEEEE. The DNA for the CDR3 is TGTGCCAGCAGCGAAGACAGGGTTGAGGGGACTGAAGCTTTCTTT. Translated: CASSEDRVEGTEAFF.

This chain joins TRBV5-1 and TRBJ2-7, with TRBD1 matching 8 bases. The trim removed 4 bases at V and 3 bases at J, leaving 9 bases unmatched. CDR1 is SGHRS and CDR2 is YFSETQ in the germline V gene. The CDR3 loop spans 15 amino acids. The CDR3: CASSPGTGPLYEQYF. The CDR3, as DNA: TGCGCCAGCAGCCCCGGGACAGGACCCCTCTACGAGCAGTACTTC.

This rearrangement joins TRBV6-1 to TRBJ2-3; D might be TRBD1 (6 bases). The CDR3 extends over 13 amino acids. The germline V gene encodes CDR1 MNHNS and CDR2 SASEGT. Trimming took 7 bases from V and 0 from J, leaving 8 bases between them. The CDR3 bases are TGTGCCAGCAACAGGGATAGCACAGATACGCAGTATTTT. Protein product: CASNRDSTDTQYF.